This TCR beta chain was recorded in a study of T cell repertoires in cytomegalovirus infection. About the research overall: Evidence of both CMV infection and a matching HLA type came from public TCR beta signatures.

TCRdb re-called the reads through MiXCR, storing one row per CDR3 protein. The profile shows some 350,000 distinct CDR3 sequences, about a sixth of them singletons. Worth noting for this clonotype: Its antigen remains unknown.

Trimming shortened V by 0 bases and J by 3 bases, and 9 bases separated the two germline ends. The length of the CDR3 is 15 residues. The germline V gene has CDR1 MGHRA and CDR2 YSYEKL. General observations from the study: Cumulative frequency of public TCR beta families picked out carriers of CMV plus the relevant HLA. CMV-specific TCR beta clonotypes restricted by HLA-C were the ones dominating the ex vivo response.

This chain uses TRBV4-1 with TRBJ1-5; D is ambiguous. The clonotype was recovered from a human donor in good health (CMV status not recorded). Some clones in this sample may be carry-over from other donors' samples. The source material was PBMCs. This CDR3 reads CASSQEEGINQPQHF. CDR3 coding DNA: TGCGCCAGCAGCCAAGAAGAAGGGATCAATCAGCCCCAGCATTTT.